The 10 T cell receptor beta chains below were found in one sample sequenced in a study of cytomegalovirus exposure and HLA in healthy donors. The PCR used 60 Vbeta and 13 Jbeta primers. The repertoire was sequenced with immunoSEQ multiplex PCR; TCRdb's copy has only in-frame clones and lacks some. The sample contains approximately 150,000 clones, approximately 84% of which appear only once. Sequenced sample: PBMCs. The receptor source for this set is a man younger than 45 in good health and CMV-seropositive.

This chain connects TRBV11-1 to TRBJ2-5, with a tentative D call TRBD1 (6 bases). Per the germline V gene, CDR1 is SGHAT and CDR2 is FQDESV (reference sequence). The germline V and J ends were trimmed by 2 bases and 1 base, with 14 bases remaining between them. The CDR3 loop spans 16 amino acids. The CDR3 region is CASSLRGHGVQETQYF. In DNA form, the CDR3 reads TGTGCCAGCAGCTTACGGGGACATGGAGTCCAAGAGACCCAGTACTTC.

The chain couples TRBV11-3 to TRBJ2-2, with TRBD2 identical over 8 bases. This CDR3 has 15 residues. Germline loops: CDR1 SGHNT, CDR2 YENEEA. Trimming at V came to 4 bases and at J to 4 bases, leaving 5 bases not matched to a gene. The DNA of the CDR3 is TGTGCCAGCAGCTGGGGACTAGTAGGCACCGGGGAGCTGTTTTTT. This sequence encodes CASSWGLVGTGELFF. Together with reference TRBV11-3 and TRBJ2-2, the CDR3 gives the full variable domain: EAGVVQSPRYKIIEKKQPVAFWCNPISGHNTLYWYLQNLGQGPELLIRYENEEAVDDSQLPKDRFSAERLKGVDSTLKIQPAELGDSAVYLCASSWGLVGTGELFFGEGSRLTVL.

CDR3 DNA sequence: TGTGCCAGCAGTTTTTTAGGGGGCGCGACCGGGGAGCTGTTTTTT. Translation: CASSFLGGATGELFF. The gene calls are TRBV27 and TRBJ2-2, with 7 bases identical to TRBD1. The ends lost 3 bases at V and 5 bases at J; junction bases unmatched: 6. Germline CDR1 and CDR2: MNHEY and SMNVEV (reference sequence). The CDR3 is made up of 15 amino acids.

This chain links TRBV5-1 with TRBJ1-5; no reliable D call. The CDR3 covers 13 residues. Germline CDR1 and CDR2: SGHRS and YFSETQ. The V end was cut by 1 base, the J end by 5 bases, with 7 bases between. The CDR3 nucleotides read TGCGCCAGCAGCTTGCTTTCGGATCAGCCCCAGCATTTT. It specifies CASSLLSDQPQHF.

The chain has TRBV7-6 and TRBJ1-1; possible D gene TRBD1, 5 bases. The CDR3 is 14 amino acids. Trimming removed 1 base from V and 7 bases from J, with 13 bases in between. Per germline, CDR1 SGHVS and CDR2 FNYEAQ. Here the CDR3 reads CASSLVTGGNEAFF. The DNA of the CDR3 is TGTGCCAGCAGCTTAGTGACGGGGGGAAATGAAGCTTTCTTT. Full variable domain (rest looked up from reference TRBV7-6 and TRBJ1-1): GAGVSQSPRYKVTKRGQDVALRCDPISGHVSLYWYRQALGQGPEFLTYFNYEAQQDKSGLPNDRFSAERPEGSISTLTIQRTEQRDSAMYRCASSLVTGGNEAFFGQGTRLTVV.

The CDR3 is CASSYRTGAEAFF. The CDR3 nucleotides read TGTGCCAGCAGCTATCGGACTGGGGCTGAAGCTTTCTTT. The rearrangement joins TRBV7-8 to TRBJ1-1; D gene unclear. The germline V gene has CDR1 SGHVS and CDR2 FQNEAQ. This CDR3 comprises 13 residues. V lost 4 bases, J lost 6 bases, and 12 bases lay in between.

The rearrangement links TRBV6-5 to TRBJ2-1, with a weak D call TRBD2 (6 bases). The germline V gene has CDR1 MNHEY and CDR2 SVGAGI. The CDR3 extends over 13 amino acids. The V end lost 4 bases, the J end lost 2 bases, and 6 bases lay between the germline ends. This CDR3 is CASSWTTYNEQFF. DNA of the CDR3: TGTGCCAGCAGTTGGACTACCTACAATGAGCAGTTCTTC.

V gene TRBV9 combines with J gene TRBJ2-1; 9 bases map to TRBD2. CDR1 and CDR2 (germline): SGDLS, YYNGEE. The V segment lost 4 bases and the J segment 1 base; nucleotides outside the gene matches: 12. The length of the CDR3 is 18 residues. The CDR3 loop reads CASSLQRAGGLSYNEQFF. In nucleotides, the CDR3 is TGTGCCAGCAGCCTCCAGAGGGCGGGGGGGCTTTCCTACAATGAGCAGTTCTTC.

The chain recombines TRBV10-1 with TRBJ2-2, with D possibly matching TRBD1 (6 bases). The V gene lost 5 bases and the J gene lost 4 bases, with 11 bases spanning the gap. The CDR3 is made up of 14 amino acids. Per germline, CDR1 WNHNN and CDR2 SYGVQD (reference sequence). The CDR3 DNA sequence: TGCGCCAGCAGTTCAACAGGGAGCACCGGGGAGCTGTTTTTT. Protein product: CASSSTGSTGELFF.

The rearrangement uses TRBV18 and TRBJ2-7; possibly TRBD2 for D (7 bases). Per the germline V gene, CDR1 is KGHSH and CDR2 is LQKENI. The V end lost 1 base, the J end lost 6 bases, and 10 bases lay between the germline ends. This CDR3 has 13 amino acids. In DNA, the CDR3 is TGTGCCAGCTCACCACAGGGAGGGGGCGAGCAGTACTTC. Translation gives CASSPQGGGEQYF.